The subject of this entry is one T cell receptor beta chain. The antigen this receptor binds is unknown. Per-base qualities were not stored, and no clone one base away is much larger. The germline V gene encodes CDR1 SGHNT and CDR2 YYREEE (reference sequence). V is cut by 0 bases and J by 9 bases, and the space between the germline ends is 13 bases. The CDR3 runs 14 amino acids, cysteine and phenylalanine included. Only the CDR3 portion is preserved as DNA: 42 bases, with reading frame beginning at the first base. The library was produced with the immunoSEQ multiplex PCR assay. DNA from the cultured, isolated CD4+ T cells was subjected to TCR beta CDR3 sequencing. The source study handled its data this way. The analysis removed non-productive TCR sequences, trimmed reads to the CDR3 region, and retained only CDR3s that were 7 or more amino acids long. The MANAFEST web app was used to identify antigen-specific clonotypes by comparing expansion in peptide wells with expansion in reference cultures. To be called positive, a clone needed expansion at FDR<0.05 compared with the reference and with all other wells, an odds ratio greater than 5, and a frequency greater than 0.1% in two replicate wells. Cross-reactive clonotypes were defined as significantly expanded in SARS-CoV-2 spike wells and in at least one common cold coronavirus spike condition. Using the stringdist R package, CDR3 similarity was measured by Levenshtein distance, and unrooted trees were constructed with ape in R 3.6.1. TCRdb took this table from immuneACCESS and kept in-frame rearrangements with V and J called. Such tables lack part of the clones; where checked against another copy, unresolved V genes explain under half of the gap, and the rest is unexplained. That table is the source of V, J and clone size, and D and trimming were worked out from the DNA. This sample lists some 50,000 clones; around 63% were detected once. Roughly 6% of the sample comes from the top ten.

This sample was taken from a study of vaccination effects on CD4 cells after COVID-19 (dated by TCRdb to 2021 to 2024). A note on the overall study: In the ViraFEST assay, PBMC were stimulated with viral peptide pools, and TCR sequencing was then used to find antigen-specific CD4+ T cell clonotypes based on their expansion. Each well held around 2 million PBMC cultured in IMDM containing approximately 5% human AB serum, roughly 9.9 IU/ml IL-2 and gentamicin, along with around 11 ug/ml peptides. SARS-CoV-2 spike-specific CD4+ TCR repertoires from before and after mRNA vaccination were compared in COVID-19 convalescent patients and in infection-naive vaccine recipients. A total of 10 COVID-19 convalescent patients and several SARS-CoV-2-naive healthy vaccine recipients were included in the full study. The Oncomine TCR Beta short-read assay on an Illumina iSeq 100 was used to sequence cultures from other donors in the study. Participants received two doses of either the BNT162b2 or the mRNA-1273 mRNA SARS-CoV-2 vaccine.

Paper-wide results and their limitations: Clones induced by infection and clones induced by vaccination both contracted markedly at late timepoints after vaccination, which fits with T cell responses waning over time. The study was limited by a small number of convalescent patients and lacked early post-infection timepoints. Among healthy vaccine recipients, nearly all vaccine-induced clones were SARS-CoV-2 mono-reactive, and only 1 of 255 was cross-reactive with common cold coronaviruses.

After 10 days of culture, CD4+ T cells were isolated with the EasySep CD4+ T cell isolation kit. Negative nucleocapsid antibody results before and after vaccination confirmed that the healthy vaccine recipients had no prior SARS-CoV-2 infection. On days 3 and 7, half of the culture medium was replaced with fresh IL-2-containing medium. Unless noted otherwise, every peptide stimulation condition was grown in triplicate wells. Using Ficoll-Paque Plus gradient centrifugation, PBMC were separated from whole blood and then either used fresh or cryopreserved at -140C. The QIAamp micro DNA kit was used to extract genomic DNA from the cultured CD4+ T cells.

The starting material was CD4+ T cells from PBMCs cultured without peptide, obtained before COVID-19 vaccination. This clonotype was obtained from a human donor who received a COVID-19 vaccine. The V and J genes are TRBV5-4 and TRBJ2-1; no D gene call is confident. The bases are TGTGCCAGCAGCTTGGAGGCCCCAAGTCTTGAGCAGTTCTTC. The translation is CASSLEAPSLEQFF.